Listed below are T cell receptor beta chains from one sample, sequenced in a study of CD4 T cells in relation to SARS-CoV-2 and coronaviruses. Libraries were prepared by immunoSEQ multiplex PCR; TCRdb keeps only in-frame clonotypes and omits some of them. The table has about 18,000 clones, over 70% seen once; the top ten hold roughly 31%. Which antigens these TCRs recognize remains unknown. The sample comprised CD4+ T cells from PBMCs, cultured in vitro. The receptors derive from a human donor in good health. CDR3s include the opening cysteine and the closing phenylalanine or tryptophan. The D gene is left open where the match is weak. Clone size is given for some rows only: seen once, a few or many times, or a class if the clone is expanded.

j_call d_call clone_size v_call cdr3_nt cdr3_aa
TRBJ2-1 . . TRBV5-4 TGTGCCAGCAGTCCAAGACTAGTTACTGAGCAGTTCTTC CASSPRLVTEQFF
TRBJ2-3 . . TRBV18 TGTGCCAGCTCACCGGGCCGAGACACAGATACGCAGTATTTT CASSPGRDTDTQYF
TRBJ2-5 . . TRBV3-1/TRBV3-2 TGTGCCAGCAGCCAAGAAGGAGGCCAACTAGACAACTTC CASSQEGGQLDNF
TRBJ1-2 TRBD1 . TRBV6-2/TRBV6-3 TGTGCCAGCAGTTACTCGATCAGGGGGCTCTCTGGCTACACCTTC CASSYSIRGLSGYTF
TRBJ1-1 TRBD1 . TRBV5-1 TGCGCCAGCAGCTCCGGGACAGGGGTCACTGAAGCTTTCTTT CASSSGTGVTEAFF
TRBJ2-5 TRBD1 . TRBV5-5 TGTGCCAGCAGCTTGCAACAGGGGGCCGGGCAAGAGACCCAGTACTTC CASSLQQGAGQETQYF
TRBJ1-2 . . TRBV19 TGTGCCAGTAGGGCCGGGATGGGGGGGTCCTATGGCTACACCTTC CASRAGMGGSYGYTF
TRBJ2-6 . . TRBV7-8 TGTGCCAGCAGCGCACACCGGGACCTTTCCTTCTCTGGGGCCAACGTCCTGACTTTC CASSAHRDLSFSGANVLTF
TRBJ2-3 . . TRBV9 TGTGCCAGCAGCCCCTCCGGACAGAGCTCCACAGATACGCAGTATTTT CASSPSGQSSTDTQYF
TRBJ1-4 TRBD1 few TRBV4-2 TGTGCCAGCAGCCAACCTTTGACAGGGGCGCCTCTTCTTGGTAATGAAAAACTGTTTTTT CASSQPLTGAPLLGNEKLFF
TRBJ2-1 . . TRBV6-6 TGTGCCAGCAGTTCCCTAGATGAGCAGTTCTTC CASSSLDEQFF
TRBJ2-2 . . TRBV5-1 TGCGCCAGCAGCTTGCAGGGGACGAACACCGGGGAGCTGTTTTTT CASSLQGTNTGELFF
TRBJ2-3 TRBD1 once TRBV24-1 TGTGCCACCAGTGATTTGGGGGACAGGACGTCCACAGATACGCAGTATTTT CATSDLGDRTSTDTQYF
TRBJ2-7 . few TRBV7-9 TGTGCCAGCAGCTTCACCTACGAGCAGTACTTC CASSFTYEQYF
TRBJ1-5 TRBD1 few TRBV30 TGTGCCCACCGGGACAGGGGGCCGTGGAGCAATCAGCCCCAGCATTTT CAHRDRGPWSNQPQHF
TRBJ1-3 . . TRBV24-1 TGTGCCACCAGCAACAGTTTCAGGGACACCATATATTTT CATSNSFRDTIYF
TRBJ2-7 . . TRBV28 TGTGCCAGCAGTCCCCGACCCGGCTACGAGCAGTACTTC CASSPRPGYEQYF